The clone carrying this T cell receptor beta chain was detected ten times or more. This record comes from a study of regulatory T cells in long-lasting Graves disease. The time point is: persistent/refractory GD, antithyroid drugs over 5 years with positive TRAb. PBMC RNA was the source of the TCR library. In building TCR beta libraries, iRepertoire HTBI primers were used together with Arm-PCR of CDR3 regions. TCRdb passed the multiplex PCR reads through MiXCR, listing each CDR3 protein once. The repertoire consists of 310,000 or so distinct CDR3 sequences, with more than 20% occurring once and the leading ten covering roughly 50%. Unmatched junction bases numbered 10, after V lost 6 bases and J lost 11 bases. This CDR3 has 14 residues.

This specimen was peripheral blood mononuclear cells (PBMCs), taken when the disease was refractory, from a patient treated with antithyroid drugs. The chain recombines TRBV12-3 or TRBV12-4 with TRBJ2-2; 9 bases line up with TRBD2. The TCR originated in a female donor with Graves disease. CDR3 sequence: CASSPGTSMGELFF. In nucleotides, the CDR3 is TGTGCCAGCAGCCCTGGGACTAGCATGGGAGAGCTGTTTTTT.